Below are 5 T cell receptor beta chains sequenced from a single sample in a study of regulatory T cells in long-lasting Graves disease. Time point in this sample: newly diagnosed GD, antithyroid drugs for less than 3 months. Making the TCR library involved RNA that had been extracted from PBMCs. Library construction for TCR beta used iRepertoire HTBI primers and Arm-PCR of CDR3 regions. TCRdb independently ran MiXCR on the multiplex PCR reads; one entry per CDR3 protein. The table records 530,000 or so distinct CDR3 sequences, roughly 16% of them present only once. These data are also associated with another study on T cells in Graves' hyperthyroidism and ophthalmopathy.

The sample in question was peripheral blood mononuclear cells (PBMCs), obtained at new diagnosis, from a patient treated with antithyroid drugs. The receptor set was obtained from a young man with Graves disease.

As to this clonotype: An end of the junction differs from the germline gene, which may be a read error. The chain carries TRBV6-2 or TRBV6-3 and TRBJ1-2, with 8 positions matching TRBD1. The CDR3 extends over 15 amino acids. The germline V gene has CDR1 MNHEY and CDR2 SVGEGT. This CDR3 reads CASSYSEQGGRGCTF. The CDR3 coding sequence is TGTGCCAGCAGTTACTCGGAACAGGGGGGACGTGGCTGCACCTTC.

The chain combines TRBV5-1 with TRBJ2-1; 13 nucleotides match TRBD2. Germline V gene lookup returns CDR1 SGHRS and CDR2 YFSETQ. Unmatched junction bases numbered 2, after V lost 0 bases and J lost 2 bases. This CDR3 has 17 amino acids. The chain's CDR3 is CASSLGLAGGPYNEQFF. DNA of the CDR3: TGCGCCAGCAGCTTGGGACTAGCGGGAGGCCCCTACAATGAGCAGTTCTTC.

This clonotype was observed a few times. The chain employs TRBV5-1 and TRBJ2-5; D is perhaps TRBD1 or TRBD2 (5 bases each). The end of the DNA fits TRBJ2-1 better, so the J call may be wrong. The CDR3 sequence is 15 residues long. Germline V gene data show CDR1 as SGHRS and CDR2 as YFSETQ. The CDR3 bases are TGCGCCAGCAGCTCGCCGGGGACGGGTGATAGTGAGCAGTTCTTC. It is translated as CASSSPGTGDSEQFF.

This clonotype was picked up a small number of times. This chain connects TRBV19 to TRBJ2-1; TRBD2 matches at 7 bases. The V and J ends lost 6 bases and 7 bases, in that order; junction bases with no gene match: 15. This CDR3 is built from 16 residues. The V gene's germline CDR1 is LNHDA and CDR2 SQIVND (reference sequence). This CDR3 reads CASRMGRERLGNEQFF. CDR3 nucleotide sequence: TGTGCCAGTAGAATGGGGCGGGAGAGACTTGGGAATGAGCAGTTCTTC.

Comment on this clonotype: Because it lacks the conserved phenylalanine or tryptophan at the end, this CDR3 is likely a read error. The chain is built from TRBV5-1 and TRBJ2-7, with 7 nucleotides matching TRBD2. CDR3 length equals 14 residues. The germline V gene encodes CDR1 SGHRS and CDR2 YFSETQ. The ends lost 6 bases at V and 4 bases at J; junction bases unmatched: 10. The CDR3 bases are TGCGCCAGCAAACCCGGCGGGAGTGGGTACGAGCAGTACATC. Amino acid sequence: CASKPGGSGYEQYI.